Below are 32 T cell receptor beta chains sequenced from a single sample in a study of cytomegalovirus exposure and HLA in healthy donors. Vbeta (60) and Jbeta (13) primers were used in the PCR. Repertoires were generated with immunoSEQ multiplex PCR, while TCRdb's copy carries only in-frame clones and drops some. This table has approximately 180,000 clones, approximately 11% appearing once. The sample taken for sequencing was PBMCs. Source of these receptors: a man aged 50-60 years in good health and CMV-seropositive.

The chain couples TRBV9 to TRBJ1-5; 7 bases fit TRBD1. Trimming at V came to 0 bases and at J to 11 bases, leaving 5 bases not matched to a gene. Germline assignment: CDR1 SGDLS and CDR2 YYNGEE. The CDR3 has 13 amino acids. The CDR3 region has the DNA TGTGCCAGCAGCGTAGATGGGACAGCCTCCCAGCATTTT. It yields the protein CASSVDGTASQHF. Filled out from reference TRBV9 and TRBJ1-5, the complete variable domain reads DSGVTQTPKHLITATGQRVTLRCSPRSGDLSVYWYQQSLDQGLQFLIQYYNGEERAKGNILERFSAQQFPDLHSELNLSSLELGDSALYFCASSVDGTASQHFGDGTRLSIL.

V is TRBV25-1 and J is TRBJ2-1; 11 positions match TRBD2. Per the germline V gene, CDR1 is MGHDK and CDR2 is SYGVNS. The CDR3 has 14 residues. V gave up 6 bases and J gave up 7 bases; unmatched junction bases: 5. The CDR3 DNA follows: TGTGCCAGCAGCCTACTAGCGGGGGTTAATGAGCAGTTCTTC. It specifies CASSLLAGVNEQFF.

The V and J genes are TRBV7-2 and TRBJ2-1, with 13 bases lining up with TRBD2. J gave up 7 bases and V 5 bases, and 11 bases lay outside the gene matches. The CDR3 spans 17 residues. Germline lookup yields CDR1 SGHTA and CDR2 FQGNSA. As DNA, the CDR3 is TGTGCCAGCAGCCCTGGACTAGCGGGGGCCTCTTTAAATGAGCAGTTCTTC. Amino acid sequence: CASSPGLAGASLNEQFF.

The chain combines TRBV5-6 with TRBJ2-4; 11 bases fit TRBD1. CDR3 length equals 15 residues. The germline CDR1 and CDR2 sequences are SGHDT and YYEEEE. The J segment lost 6 bases and the V segment lost 0 bases, leaving 2 bases of the junction unmatched. The CDR3: CASSLGGTGGNIQYF. The CDR3 DNA is TGTGCCAGCAGCTTGGGAGGGACAGGGGGAAACATTCAGTACTTC.

The chain joins TRBV5-4 to TRBJ1-1, with a possible D match to TRBD1 (6 bases). This CDR3 has 13 amino acids. CDR1 is SGHNT and CDR2 is YYREEE in the germline V gene (reference sequence). V was trimmed by 1 base and J by 3 bases, leaving 7 bases between them. DNA for the CDR3: TGTGCCAGCAGCTTGACAGGGCACACTGAAGCTTTCTTT. Encoded protein: CASSLTGHTEAFF.

This clone was seen more than once but under ten times. J is TRBJ2-7 and V is TRBV5-6; possibly TRBD2 for D (6 bases). V lost 4 bases and J lost 7, with 18 bases in between. Per germline, CDR1 SGHDT and CDR2 YYEEEE. This CDR3 is 14 amino acids long. The CDR3 sequence is CASSLEAGTGEQYV. CDR3 DNA sequence: TGTGCCAGCAGCCTAGAGGCGGGGACGGGGGAGCAGTACGTC.

This clone was found a few times. The gene calls are TRBV2 and TRBJ1-3, with a possible D match to TRBD1 (5 bases). Germline values: CDR1 SNHLY, CDR2 FYNNEI. V lost 8 bases to trimming and J lost 0 bases, with 14 bases between them. The CDR3 consists of 15 residues. CDR3 DNA sequence: TGTGCCAGCCGTTTACAGGCTATCTCTGGAAACACCATATATTTT. Protein product: CASRLQAISGNTIYF.

This clone was seen once. The gene calls are TRBV19 and TRBJ2-2; 14 positions match TRBD2. The V gene's germline CDR1 is LNHDA and CDR2 SQIVND (reference sequence). This CDR3 has 19 residues. With 5 bases clipped from V and 0 bases from J, the junction kept 8 bases outside the gene matches. In DNA form, the CDR3 reads TGTGCCAGTAGTCTGGGACTAGCGGGGGCCACGGCGAACACCGGGGAGCTGTTTTTT. Encoded protein: CASSLGLAGATANTGELFF.

This rearrangement joins TRBV2 to TRBJ1-1; perhaps TRBD1 as D (5 bases). The CDR3 totals 17 residues. Germline CDR1 reads SNHLY; CDR2 reads FYNNEI. The germline V and J ends were trimmed by 1 base and 2 bases, with 17 bases remaining between them. The CDR3 loop is CASSEGGTPKLNTEAFF. The CDR3 DNA follows: TGTGCCAGCAGTGAAGGGGGGACTCCTAAGTTAAACACTGAAGCTTTCTTT.

A few counts support this clone. The chain uses TRBV27 and TRBJ2-6; 11 bases are shared with TRBD1. Trimming took 6 bases from V and 0 from J; bases not matched to a gene: 7. Germline CDR1 is MNHEY and CDR2 is SMNVEV (reference sequence). The CDR3 contains 18 residues. CDR3 sequence: CASSPSGTGGSGANVLTF. The DNA for the CDR3 is TGTGCCAGCAGCCCGTCCGGGACAGGGGGCTCTGGGGCCAACGTCCTGACTTTC.

This clone was counted between two and nine times. The chain combines TRBV28 with TRBJ1-2, with D possibly being TRBD1 (6 bases). V was clipped by 5 bases and J by 3 bases, with 16 bases between them. Germline-derived CDR1 and CDR2 are MDHEN and SYDVKM. The CDR3 totals 15 residues. DNA of the CDR3: TGTGCCAGCAGTCCCACCGGGGGGCTATACTATGGCTACACCTTC. Translation gives CASSPTGGLYYGYTF.

The chain combines TRBV7-2 with TRBJ1-5, with TRBD1 matching 8 bases. Unmatched junction bases numbered 5, after V lost 5 bases and J lost 5 bases. In germline, CDR1 is SGHTA, CDR2 FQGNSA. The CDR3 has 14 residues. Here the CDR3 reads CASSTRQGYQPQHF. CDR3 coding DNA: TGTGCCAGCAGCACTCGACAGGGGTATCAGCCCCAGCATTTT. Together with reference TRBV7-2 and TRBJ1-5, the CDR3 gives the full variable domain: GAGVSQSPSNKVTEKGKDVELRCDPISGHTALYWYRQSLGQGLEFLIYFQGNSAPDKSGLPSDRFSAERTGGSVSTLTIQRTQQEDSAVYLCASSTRQGYQPQHFGDGTRLSIL.

The V gene is TRBV11-3, the J gene TRBJ2-7, with 8 bases lining up with TRBD1. CDR3 length: 15 amino acids. Trimming at V came to 4 bases and at J to 5 bases, leaving 10 bases not matched to a gene. CDR1 is SGHNT, CDR2 YENEEA, per germline. The CDR3 DNA sequence: TGTGCCAGCAGCTGGGGACAGGATACAAGAGACGAGCAGTACGTC. It is translated as CASSWGQDTRDEQYV.

This clone has a handful of counts. The chain has TRBV7-2 and TRBJ1-2; 9 bases align to TRBD1. Germline V CDR1 and CDR2: SGHTA, FQGNSA. V was clipped by 5 bases and J by 6 bases; unmatched bases: 13. The length of the CDR3 is 16 residues. Here the CDR3 reads CASSRLVGTGFHGYTF. The CDR3 region has the DNA TGTGCCAGCAGCAGGCTCGTGGGGACAGGGTTTCATGGCTACACCTTC.

The rearrangement joins TRBV5-1 to TRBJ2-5; D call uncertain. V was shortened by 4 bases and J by 5 bases, with 15 bases between the two germline ends. CDR1 SGHRS and CDR2 YFSETQ come from the germline V gene. CDR3 length equals 14 residues. The CDR3 region is CASSLVEVRETQYF. In DNA form, the CDR3 reads TGCGCCAGCAGCCTGGTTGAGGTTAGGGAGACCCAGTACTTC.

The V gene is TRBV15, the J gene TRBJ1-3; TRBD1 matches 7 bases. From germline, CDR1 is LNHNV and CDR2 YYDKDF (reference sequence). Unmatched junction bases numbered 10, after V lost 0 bases and J lost 5 bases. CDR3 size: 17 residues. The CDR3 is CATSRDLGTVVRNTIYF. In nucleotides, the CDR3 is TGTGCCACCAGCAGAGATTTGGGGACAGTCGTTAGAAACACCATATATTTT. The variable domain in full, completed from reference TRBV15 and TRBJ1-3, reads DAMVIQNPRYQVTQFGKPVTLSCSQTLNHNVMYWYQQKSSQAPKLLFHYYDKDFNNEADTPDNFQSRRPNTSFCFLDIRSPGLGDTAMYLCATSRDLGTVVRNTIYFGEGSWLTVV.

This clone was seen only a few times. The V and J genes are TRBV7-6 and TRBJ2-5; 9 nucleotides agree with TRBD1. CDR1 SGHVS and CDR2 FNYEAQ come from the germline V gene. CDR3 length: 14 residues. The V and J ends lost 1 base and 5 bases, in that order; junction bases with no gene match: 2. CDR3 sequence reads: CASSLDRGQETQYF. CDR3 in DNA: TGTGCCAGCAGCTTAGACAGGGGGCAGGAGACCCAGTACTTC.

V gene TRBV30 combines with J gene TRBJ2-7; 7 bases align to TRBD1. Germline V gives CDR1 GTSNPN, CDR2 SVGIG (reference sequence). The V segment lost 0 bases and the J segment 0 bases; nucleotides outside the gene matches: 5. This CDR3 comprises 15 residues. This CDR3 reads CAWSVGGRSSYEQYF. The CDR3 DNA reads as TGTGCCTGGAGTGTAGGGGGCAGGAGCTCCTACGAGCAGTACTTC.

The V and J genes are TRBV7-8 and TRBJ1-5; 7 bases are a match to TRBD1. Germline CDR1 and CDR2: SGHVS and FQNEAQ. This CDR3 has 16 residues. The junction had 9 bases not matched to a gene; V was cut back by 5 bases and J by 2 bases. As DNA, the CDR3 is TGTGCCAGCAGCCACCGACAGGGAAGGGGCAATCAGCCCCAGCATTTT. Protein product: CASSHRQGRGNQPQHF.

The J gene is TRBJ2-7, the V gene TRBV5-1; 8 bases are a match to TRBD1. V was pared by 3 bases and J by 3 bases, with 5 bases of the junction left unmatched. Germline CDR1 is SGHRS and CDR2 is YFSETQ. The CDR3 is made up of 14 amino acids. This chain's CDR3 is CASSSTGGNYEQYF. The CDR3 DNA sequence: TGCGCCAGCAGCTCAACAGGGGGTAACTACGAGCAGTACTTC. The full variable domain, with the rest looked up from reference TRBV5-1 and TRBJ2-7, is KAGVTQTPRYLIKTRGQQVTLSCSPISGHRSVSWYQQTPGQGLQFLFEYFSETQRNKGNFPGRFSGRQFSNSRSEMNVSTLELGDSALYLCASSSTGGNYEQYFGPGTRLTVT.

The rearrangement joins TRBV29-1 to TRBJ2-7; 8 bases line up with TRBD1. The J segment lost 4 bases and the V segment lost 8 bases, leaving 7 bases of the junction unmatched. The CDR3 sequence is 12 residues long. CDR1 is SQVTM and CDR2 is ANQGSEA in the germline V gene. The CDR3 sequence is CSTGQGGYEQYF. The CDR3 DNA reads TGCAGCACCGGACAGGGCGGGTACGAGCAGTACTTC.

The rearrangement links TRBV9 to TRBJ1-1, with 7 bases lining up with TRBD1. This CDR3 has 15 amino acids. The germline gives CDR1 SGDLS, CDR2 YYNGEE. Germline trimming cut 2 bases from V and 1 base from J; bases unmatched to any gene: 5. The CDR3 nucleotides read TGTGCCAGCAGCGTTTATACAGGGGCGAACACTGAAGCTTTCTTT. It codes for CASSVYTGANTEAFF.

This clone has only a few counts. The J gene is TRBJ1-2, the V gene TRBV19; D unresolved. In germline, CDR1 is LNHDA, CDR2 SQIVND (reference sequence). The CDR3 runs to 13 residues. Trimming pared 8 bases from V and 8 bases from J, leaving 18 bases between. The CDR3 here is CASEDGRGRGYTF. The CDR3 nucleotides are TGTGCCAGTGAAGATGGTAGAGGGCGCGGCTACACCTTC.

This chain links TRBV11-3 with TRBJ2-1; TRBD1 aligns across 8 bases. The CDR3 runs to 16 residues. The V gene's germline CDR1 is SGHNT and CDR2 YENEEA. V was clipped by 5 bases and J by 8 bases; unmatched bases: 14. Written as DNA, the CDR3 is TGTGCCAGCAGCCCTATCCCCCCTACGACAGGGGATGAGCAGTTCTTC. It translates to CASSPIPPTTGDEQFF.

This clone has a handful of counts. The chain combines TRBV19 with TRBJ1-1; the match to TRBD1 covers 10 bases. V lost 5 bases and J lost 11; bases outside the gene matches: 11. This CDR3 has 14 amino acids. Germline V gives CDR1 LNHDA, CDR2 SQIVND (reference sequence). The CDR3 protein is CASSRQQDRGRAFF. The CDR3 nucleotides are TGTGCCAGTAGTCGACAGCAGGACAGGGGGAGGGCTTTCTTT.

The sample holds one count of this clone. The genes are TRBV5-8 and TRBJ2-5, with 8 bases lining up with TRBD2. Trimming cost V 5 bases and J 3 bases; bases outside gene matches: 6. Per germline, CDR1 SGHTS and CDR2 YDEGEE. This CDR3 region has 14 residues. This CDR3 is CASSPGLAEETQYF. The CDR3 nucleotides are TGTGCCAGCAGTCCTGGACTAGCAGAAGAGACCCAGTACTTC.

This clone was detected a few times. V and J are TRBV29-1 and TRBJ1-1, with D uncertain. The germline V gene has CDR1 SQVTM and CDR2 ANQGSEA. V was trimmed by 6 bases and J by 5 bases, leaving 7 bases between them. The CDR3 has 10 residues. CDR3 region: CSVVQTEAFF. In DNA, the CDR3 is TGCAGCGTGGTACAGACTGAAGCTTTCTTT. Filled out from reference TRBV29-1 and TRBJ1-1, the complete variable domain reads SAVISQKPSRDICQRGTSLTIQCQVDSQVTMMFWYRQQPGQSLTLIATANQGSEATYESGFVIDKFPISRPNLTFSTLTVSNMSPEDSSIYLCSVVQTEAFFGQGTRLTVV.

This clone has just one count. This sequence joins TRBV7-2 and TRBJ2-5; 9 bases are a match to TRBD2. Germline CDR1 is SGHTA and CDR2 is FQGNSA. Trimming took 4 bases from V and 4 from J; bases not matched to a gene: 7. The CDR3 totals 15 residues. CDR3 in amino acids: CASSSRGRGGETQYF. The CDR3 nucleotides are TGTGCCAGCAGCTCGCGGGGGCGGGGGGGAGAGACCCAGTACTTC.

The CDR3 sequence: CASSRGSVMNTEAFF. The CDR3 DNA sequence: TGTGCCAGCAGCAGAGGGTCCGTAATGAACACTGAAGCTTTCTTT. The rearrangement uses TRBV7-2 and TRBJ1-1; D is unclear. CDR3 length: 15 residues. Germline V gene sequence: CDR1 SGHTA, CDR2 FQGNSA. The V end was cut by 5 bases, the J end by 0 bases, with 13 bases between.

The V gene is TRBV7-3, the J gene TRBJ1-1; tentative D call: TRBD1 (6 bases). The CDR3 spans 15 residues. With 5 bases removed from V and 0 bases from J, the gap between germline ends came to 13 bases. Looked up from germline, CDR1 is SGHTA and CDR2 is FQGTGA. The CDR3 loop is CASSAGQTLNTEAFF. In nucleotides, the CDR3 is TGTGCCAGCAGCGCAGGACAGACTTTGAACACTGAAGCTTTCTTT. The full variable domain, its missing parts supplied by reference TRBV7-3 and TRBJ1-1, is GAGVSQTPSNKVTEKGKYVELRCDPISGHTALYWYRQSLGQGPEFLIYFQGTGAADDSGLPNDRFFAVRPEGSVSTLKIQRTERGDSAVYLCASSAGQTLNTEAFFGQGTRLTVV.

The chain uses TRBV30 and TRBJ2-5; the D gene is possibly TRBD1 (5 bases). Germline V gene data show CDR1 as GTSNPN and CDR2 as SVGIG (reference sequence). This CDR3 is built from 13 residues. Trimming took 3 bases from V and 4 from J, leaving 12 bases between them. CDR3 bases: TGTGCCTGGAGGTACAGGAGAGGAGAGACCCAGTACTTC. Amino acids: CAWRYRRGETQYF. Full variable domain (remainder filled in from reference TRBV30 and TRBJ2-5): SQTIHQWPATLVQPVGSPLSLECTVEGTSNPNLYWYRQAAGRGLQLLFYSVGIGQISSEVPQNLSASRPQDRQFILSSKKLLLSDSGFYLCAWRYRRGETQYFGPGTRLLVL.

This clone has just a few counts. This chain links TRBV6-1 with TRBJ1-5; D uncertain. Germline V gene lookup returns CDR1 MNHNS and CDR2 SASEGT. V was clipped by 8 bases and J by 7 bases, with 15 bases between them. The CDR3 is 13 residues long. CDR3 loop: CASLRVTGQPQHF. CDR3 nucleotide sequence: TGTGCCAGCCTCCGGGTTACGGGGCAGCCCCAGCATTTT.